This TCR beta chain was identified during a study of follicular helper T cells after annual influenza vaccination. V lost 8 bases to trimming and J lost 7 bases, with 9 bases between them. CDR1 MNHNS and CDR2 SASEGT come from the germline V gene. This CDR3 has 11 amino acids. Time point noted: 2014-2015 season, 7 days after vaccination. Sorted blood CD4 subsets were sequenced before and after adults received seasonal inactivated influenza vaccine. Per time point, 40-100 mL of blood was sampled. Clones were read by immunoSEQ multiplex PCR, and TCRdb kept only the in-frame ones, dropping some. Of 9,700 or so clones listed, around 82% were seen once; the top ten hold roughly 0.35%. As concerns this clone: Its antigen is unidentified.

Study-wide findings and caveats: ICOS+CD38+ cTfh clonality tracked population frequency, and its change tracked circulating plasmablast change. ICOS-CD38- cTfh most often held earlier Day 7 ICOS+CD38+ clones.

Source: CXCR5- memory CD4+ T cells sorted from blood, taken 7 days after influenza vaccination. The TCR was taken from an adult who received the influenza vaccine. The chain joins TRBV6-1 to TRBJ1-5; D is unresolved. The CDR3 DNA reads TGTGCCAGCGTCGACGAGCAGCCCCAGCATTTT. Encoded protein: CASVDEQPQHF.